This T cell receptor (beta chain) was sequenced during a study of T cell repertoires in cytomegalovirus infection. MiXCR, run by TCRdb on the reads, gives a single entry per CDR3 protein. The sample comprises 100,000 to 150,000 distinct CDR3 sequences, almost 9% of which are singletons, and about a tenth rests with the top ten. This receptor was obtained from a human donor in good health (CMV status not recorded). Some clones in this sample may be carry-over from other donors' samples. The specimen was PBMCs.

CDR3 bases: TGCAGCGCCGGACAGGGACCCTCCTACGAGCAGTACTTC. Its translation: CSAGQGPSYEQYF. V usage is TRBV29-1 and J usage is TRBJ2-7; 8 nucleotides agree with TRBD1. The germline V gene has CDR1 SQVTM and CDR2 ANQGSEA. CDR3 length: 13 amino acids. Unmatched junction bases numbered 5, after V lost 7 bases and J lost 0 bases.